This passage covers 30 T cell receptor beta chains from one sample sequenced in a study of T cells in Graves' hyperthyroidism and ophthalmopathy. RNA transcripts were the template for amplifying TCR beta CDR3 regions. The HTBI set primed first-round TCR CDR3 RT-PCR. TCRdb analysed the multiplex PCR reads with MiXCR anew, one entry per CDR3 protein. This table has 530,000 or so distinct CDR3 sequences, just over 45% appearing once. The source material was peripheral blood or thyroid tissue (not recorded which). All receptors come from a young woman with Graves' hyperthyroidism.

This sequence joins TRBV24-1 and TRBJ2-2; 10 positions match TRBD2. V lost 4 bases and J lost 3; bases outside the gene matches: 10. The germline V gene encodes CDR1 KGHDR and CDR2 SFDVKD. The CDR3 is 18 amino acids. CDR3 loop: CATSDPAGGPEDTGELFF. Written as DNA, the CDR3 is TGTGCCACCAGTGACCCAGCGGGAGGGCCGGAAGACACCGGGGAGCTGTTTTTT.

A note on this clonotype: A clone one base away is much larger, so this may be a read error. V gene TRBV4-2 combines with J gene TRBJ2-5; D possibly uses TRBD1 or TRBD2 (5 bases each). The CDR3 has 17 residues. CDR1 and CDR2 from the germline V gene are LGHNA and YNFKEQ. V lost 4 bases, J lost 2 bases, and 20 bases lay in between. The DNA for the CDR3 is TGTGCCAGCAGCCCGAAGCCCGGCAGGGACCCTCAAGAGACCCAGTACTTC. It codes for CASSPKPGRDPQETQYF.

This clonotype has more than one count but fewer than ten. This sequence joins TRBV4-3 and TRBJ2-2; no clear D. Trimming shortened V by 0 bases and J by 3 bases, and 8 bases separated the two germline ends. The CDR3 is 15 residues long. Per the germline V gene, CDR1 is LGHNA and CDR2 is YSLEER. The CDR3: CASSQDRFDTGELFF. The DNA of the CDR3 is TGCGCCAGCAGCCAAGATCGTTTTGACACCGGGGAGCTGTTTTTT.

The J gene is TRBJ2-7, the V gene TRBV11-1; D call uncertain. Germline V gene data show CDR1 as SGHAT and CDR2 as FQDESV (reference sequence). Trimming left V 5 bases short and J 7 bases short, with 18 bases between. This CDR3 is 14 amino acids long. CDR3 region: CASSPRGDYNEQYF. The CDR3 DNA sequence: TGTGCCAGCAGCCCCCGCGGAGATTACAATGAGCAGTACTTC.

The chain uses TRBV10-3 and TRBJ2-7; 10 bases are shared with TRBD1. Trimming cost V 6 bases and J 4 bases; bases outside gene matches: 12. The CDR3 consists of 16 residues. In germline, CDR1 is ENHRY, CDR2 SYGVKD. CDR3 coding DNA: TGTGCCATCAGCGGACAGGGGGTGCTGATTCGTTACGAGCAGTACTTC. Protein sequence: CAISGQGVLIRYEQYF.

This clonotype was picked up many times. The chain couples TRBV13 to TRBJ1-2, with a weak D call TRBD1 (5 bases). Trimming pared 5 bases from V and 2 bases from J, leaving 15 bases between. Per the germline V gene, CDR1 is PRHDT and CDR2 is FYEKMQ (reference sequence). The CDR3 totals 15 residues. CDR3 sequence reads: CASSLVGGNNYGYTF. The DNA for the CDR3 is TGTGCCAGCAGCCTAGTTGGGGGAAACAACTATGGCTACACCTTC.

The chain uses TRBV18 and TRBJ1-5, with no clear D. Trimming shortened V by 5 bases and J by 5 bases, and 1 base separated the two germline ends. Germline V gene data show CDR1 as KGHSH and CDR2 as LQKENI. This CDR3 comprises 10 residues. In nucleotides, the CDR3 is TGTGCCAGCTCAGATCAGCCCCAGCATTTT. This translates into CASSDQPQHF.

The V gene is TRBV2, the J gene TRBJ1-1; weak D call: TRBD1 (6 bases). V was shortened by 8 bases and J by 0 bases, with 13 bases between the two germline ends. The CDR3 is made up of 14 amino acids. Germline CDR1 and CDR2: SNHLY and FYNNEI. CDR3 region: CASVTYRVNTEAFF. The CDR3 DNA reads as TGTGCCAGCGTAACATACAGGGTGAACACTGAAGCTTTCTTT.

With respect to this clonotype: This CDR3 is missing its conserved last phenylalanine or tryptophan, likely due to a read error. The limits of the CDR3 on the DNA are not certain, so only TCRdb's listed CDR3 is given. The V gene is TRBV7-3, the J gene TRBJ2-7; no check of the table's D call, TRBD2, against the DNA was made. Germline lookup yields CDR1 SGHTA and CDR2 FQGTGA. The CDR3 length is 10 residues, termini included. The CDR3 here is CASSPRALAG.

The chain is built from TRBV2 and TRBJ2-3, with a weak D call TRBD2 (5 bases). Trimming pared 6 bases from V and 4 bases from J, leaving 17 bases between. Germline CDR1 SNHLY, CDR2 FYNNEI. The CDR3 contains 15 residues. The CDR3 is CASSERWLAADTQYF. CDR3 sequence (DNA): TGTGCCAGCAGCGAGAGGTGGCTAGCTGCAGATACGCAGTATTTT.

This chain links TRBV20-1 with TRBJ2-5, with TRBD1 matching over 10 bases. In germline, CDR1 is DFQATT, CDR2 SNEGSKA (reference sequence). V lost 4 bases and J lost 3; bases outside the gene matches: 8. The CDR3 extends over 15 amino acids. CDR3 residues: CSANPSGTGEETQYF. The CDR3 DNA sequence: TGCAGTGCTAACCCCAGCGGGACAGGGGAAGAGACCCAGTACTTC.

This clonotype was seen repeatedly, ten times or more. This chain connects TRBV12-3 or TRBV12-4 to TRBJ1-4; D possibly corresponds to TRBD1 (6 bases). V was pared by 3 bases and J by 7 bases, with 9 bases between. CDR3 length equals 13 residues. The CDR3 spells CASSLGAGEKLFF. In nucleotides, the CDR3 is TGTGCCAGCAGTTTGGGGGCGGGTGAAAAACTGTTTTTT.

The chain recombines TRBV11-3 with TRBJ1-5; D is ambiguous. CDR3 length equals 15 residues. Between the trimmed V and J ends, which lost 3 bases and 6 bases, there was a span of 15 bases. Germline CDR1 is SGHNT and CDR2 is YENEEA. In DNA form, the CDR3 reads TGTGCCAGCAGCTTTGGGGAGCGACGAGGTCAGCCCCAGCATTTT. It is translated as CASSFGERRGQPQHF.

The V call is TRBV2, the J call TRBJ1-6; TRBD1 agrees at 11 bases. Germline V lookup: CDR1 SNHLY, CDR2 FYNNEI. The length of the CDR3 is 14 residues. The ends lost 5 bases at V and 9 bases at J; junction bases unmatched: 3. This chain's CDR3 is CASSRTGGGSPLHF. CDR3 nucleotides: TGTGCCAGCAGTCGGACAGGGGGCGGTTCACCCCTCCACTTT.

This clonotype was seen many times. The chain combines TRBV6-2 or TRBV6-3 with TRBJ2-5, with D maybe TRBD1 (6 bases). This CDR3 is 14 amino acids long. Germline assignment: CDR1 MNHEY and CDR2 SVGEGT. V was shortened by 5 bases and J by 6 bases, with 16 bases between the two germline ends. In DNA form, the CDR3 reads TGTGCCAGCAGTAGCCCCAGGGGTTTGAAGACCCAGTACTTC. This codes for CASSSPRGLKTQYF.

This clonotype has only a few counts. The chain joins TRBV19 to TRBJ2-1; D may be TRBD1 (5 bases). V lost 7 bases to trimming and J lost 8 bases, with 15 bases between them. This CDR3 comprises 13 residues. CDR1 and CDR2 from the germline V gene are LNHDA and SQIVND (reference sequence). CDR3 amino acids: CASTQGQADEQFF. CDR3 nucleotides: TGTGCCAGTACCCAGGGCCAGGCGGATGAGCAGTTCTTC.

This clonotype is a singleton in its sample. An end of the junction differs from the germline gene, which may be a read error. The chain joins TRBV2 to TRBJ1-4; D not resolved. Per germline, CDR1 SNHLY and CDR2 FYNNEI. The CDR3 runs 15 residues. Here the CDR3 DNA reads TGTGCCGGCAGTGATATCCAGGTCCGGGCTGAAAAACTGCTTTTT. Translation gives CAGSDIQVRAEKLLF.

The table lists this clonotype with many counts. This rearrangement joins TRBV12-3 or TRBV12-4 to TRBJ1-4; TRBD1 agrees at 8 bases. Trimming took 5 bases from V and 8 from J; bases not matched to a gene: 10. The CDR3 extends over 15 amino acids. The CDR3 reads CASSIPGQAGEKLFF. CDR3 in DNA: TGTGCCAGCAGTATACCGGGACAGGCGGGAGAAAAACTGTTTTTT.

In nucleotides, the CDR3 is TGTGCCAGCAGCGGGACTAGCGGGGAGAATGAGCAGTTCTTC. Amino acid sequence: CASSGTSGENEQFF. J is TRBJ2-1 and V is TRBV7-3, with 13 nucleotides matching TRBD2. This CDR3 comprises 14 residues. V lost 5 bases and J lost 7; bases outside the gene matches: 2. The germline gives CDR1 SGHTA, CDR2 FQGTGA.

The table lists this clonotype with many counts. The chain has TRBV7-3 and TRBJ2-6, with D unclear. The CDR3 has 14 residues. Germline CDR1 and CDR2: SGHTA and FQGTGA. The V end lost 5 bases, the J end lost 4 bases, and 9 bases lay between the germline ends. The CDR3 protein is CASSPQAGANVLTF. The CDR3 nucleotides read TGTGCCAGCAGCCCTCAGGCCGGGGCCAACGTCCTGACTTTC.

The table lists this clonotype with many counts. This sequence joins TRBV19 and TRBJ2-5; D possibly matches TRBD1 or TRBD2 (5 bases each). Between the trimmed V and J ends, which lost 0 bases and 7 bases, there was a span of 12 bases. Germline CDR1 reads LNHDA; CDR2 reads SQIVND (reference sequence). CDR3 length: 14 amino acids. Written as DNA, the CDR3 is TGTGCCAGTAGTATAGAGGGGGTACCTGGGACCCAGTACTTC. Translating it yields CASSIEGVPGTQYF.

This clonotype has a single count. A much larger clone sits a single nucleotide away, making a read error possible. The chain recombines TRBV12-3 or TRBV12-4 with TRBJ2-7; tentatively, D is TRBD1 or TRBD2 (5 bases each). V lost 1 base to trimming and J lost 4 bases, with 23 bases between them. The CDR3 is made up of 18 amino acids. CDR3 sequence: CASSLDFGLWDGRYEQYF. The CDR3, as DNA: TGTGCCAGCAGTTTAGATTTTGGGCTTTGGGACGGACGATACGAGCAGTACTTC.

The CDR3 DNA is TGCGCCAGCAGCCAAATGGGGGCTCTGGGTGAAGCTTTCTTT. As protein: CASSQMGALGEAFF. The chain is built from TRBV4-1 and TRBJ1-1; TRBD1 might be the D (6 bases). From germline, CDR1 is MGHRA and CDR2 YSYEKL. The CDR3 spans 14 residues. Trimming pared 2 bases from V and 7 bases from J, leaving 14 bases between.

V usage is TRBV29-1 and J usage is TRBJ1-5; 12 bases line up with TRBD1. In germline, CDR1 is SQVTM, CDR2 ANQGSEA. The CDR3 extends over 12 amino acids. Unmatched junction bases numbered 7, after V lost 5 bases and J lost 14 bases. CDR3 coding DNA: TGCAGCGTTCAGGGACAGGGGGCTTACGAGCATTTT. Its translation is CSVQGQGAYEHF.

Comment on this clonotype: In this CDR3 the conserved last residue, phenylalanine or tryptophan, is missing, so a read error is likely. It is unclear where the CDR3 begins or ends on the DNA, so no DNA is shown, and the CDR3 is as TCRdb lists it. This CDR3 reads CASSQYGQ. V gene TRBV2 combines with J gene TRBJ1-6; TRBD1, as called in the table, went unchecked against the DNA. From its first to its last residue, the CDR3 has 8 amino acids. Germline loops: CDR1 SNHLY, CDR2 FYNNEI.

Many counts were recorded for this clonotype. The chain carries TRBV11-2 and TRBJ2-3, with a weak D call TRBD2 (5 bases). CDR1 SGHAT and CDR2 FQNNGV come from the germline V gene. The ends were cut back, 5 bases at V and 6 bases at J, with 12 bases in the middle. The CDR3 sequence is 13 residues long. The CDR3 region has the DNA TGTGCCAGCAGCCCTACAAGAGGGGATACGCAGTATTTT. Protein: CASSPTRGDTQYF. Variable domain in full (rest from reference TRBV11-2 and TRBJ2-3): EAGVAQSPRYKIIEKRQSVAFWCNPISGHATLYWYQQILGQGPKLLIQFQNNGVVDDSQLPKDRFSAERLKGVDSTLKIQPAKLEDSAVYLCASSPTRGDTQYFGPGTRLTVL.

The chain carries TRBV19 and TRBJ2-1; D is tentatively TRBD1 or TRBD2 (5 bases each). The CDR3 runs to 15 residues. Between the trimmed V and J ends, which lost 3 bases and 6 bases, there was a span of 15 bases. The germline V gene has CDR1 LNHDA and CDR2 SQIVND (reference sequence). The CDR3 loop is CASSMARDPSNEQFF. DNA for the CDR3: TGTGCCAGTAGTATGGCCAGGGACCCTTCCAATGAGCAGTTCTTC.

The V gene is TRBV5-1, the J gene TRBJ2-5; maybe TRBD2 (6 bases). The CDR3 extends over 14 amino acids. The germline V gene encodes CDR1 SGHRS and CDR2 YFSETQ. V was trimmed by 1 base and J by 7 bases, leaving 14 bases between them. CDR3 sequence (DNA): TGCGCCAGCAGCTTGTTGGAGGGAGGAGGGACCCAGTACTTC. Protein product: CASSLLEGGGTQYF.

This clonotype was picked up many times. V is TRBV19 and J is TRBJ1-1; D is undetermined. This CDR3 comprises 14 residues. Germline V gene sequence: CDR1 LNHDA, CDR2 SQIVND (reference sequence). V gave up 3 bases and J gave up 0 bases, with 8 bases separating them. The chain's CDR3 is CASSIGRLNTEAFF. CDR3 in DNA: TGTGCCAGTAGTATCGGCAGGTTGAACACTGAAGCTTTCTTT.

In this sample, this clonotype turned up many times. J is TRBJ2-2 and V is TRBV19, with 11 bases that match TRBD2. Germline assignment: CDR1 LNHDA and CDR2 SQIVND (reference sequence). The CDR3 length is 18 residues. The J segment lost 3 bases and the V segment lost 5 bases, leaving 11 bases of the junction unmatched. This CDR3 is CASSARLAGTSDTGELFF. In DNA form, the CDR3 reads TGTGCCAGTAGTGCCAGACTAGCGGGGACCTCGGACACCGGGGAGCTGTTTTTT.